This is a list of T cell receptor beta chains from one sample in a study of cytomegalovirus exposure and HLA in healthy donors. Profiled with immunoSEQ multiplex PCR; TCRdb holds only in-frame clones, not every one. This table holds about 150,000 clones, about 72% found once. Sequencing used PBMCs. Source of these receptors: a man aged 55 to 69 in good health and CMV-seronegative. The CDR3 runs from the conserved cysteine through the conserved F or W. The order of the fields is V gene, clone size, J gene, D gene, CDR3 DNA, CDR3 protein. D genes are given only for firm matches. Some rows have no size entry. The others give once, few or many, or a class for an expanded clone.

TRBV5-5	-	TRBJ1-4	TRBD1	TGTGCCAGCAGCTCGGACAGGGTCGGTGAAAAACTGTTTTTT	CASSSDRVGEKLFF
TRBV6-1	-	TRBJ1-5	TRBD1	TGTGCCAGCAGTGAAGCCGGGACAGCCACCGAGCCCCAGCATTTT	CASSEAGTATEPQHF
TRBV9	-	TRBJ1-4	-	TGTGCCAGCAGCTCTCAAGTCGGGAGGGGCATTGAAAAACTGTTTTTT	CASSSQVGRGIEKLFF
TRBV7-2	-	TRBJ2-5	TRBD2	TGTGCCAGCAGCTTAGCGCGGGGGGAGACCCAGTACTTC	CASSLARGETQYF
TRBV14	-	TRBJ1-1	-	TGTGCCAGCAGCCAGGGCCGCCACACTGAAGCTTTCTTT	CASSQGRHTEAFF
TRBV18	-	TRBJ2-3	-	TGTGCCAGCTCACCTGGTACTAGCACAGATACGCAGTATTTT	CASSPGTSTDTQYF
TRBV7-2	-	TRBJ2-1	TRBD1	TGTGCCAGCAGCTACTTACAGGGGATTAGAAGCAATGAGCAGTTCTTC	CASSYLQGIRSNEQFF
TRBV5-8	-	TRBJ2-7	TRBD2	TGTGCCAGCAGCCTTCAGGGGACTAGCTCCTACGAGCAGTACTTC	CASSLQGTSSYEQYF
TRBV28	-	TRBJ1-4	TRBD1	TGTGCCAGCAGTTCCCCCAGGGGGGATGAAAAACTGTTTTTT	CASSSPRGDEKLFF
TRBV28	-	TRBJ2-1	TRBD2	TGTGCCAGCAGACGGGGGACTAGCGCAAATGAGCAGTTCTTC	CASRRGTSANEQFF
TRBV7-9	-	TRBJ1-6	-	TGTGCCAGCAGCTTACATGGCGCAGGGAATTCACCCCTCCACTTT	CASSLHGAGNSPLHF
TRBV4-2	-	TRBJ1-5	-	TGTGCCAGCAGCCAAGACAGGGTGAATCAGCCCCAGCATTTT	CASSQDRVNQPQHF
TRBV5-1	few	TRBJ2-2	-	TGCGCCAGCAGCTTGGTAGGCCCGAGCGGGTCTGGGGCCGGGGAGCTGTTTTTT	CASSLVGPSGSGAGELFF
TRBV15	-	TRBJ2-2	TRBD2	TGTGCCACCAGCAGAGAACTAGCGGCGAACACCGGGGAGCTGTTTTTT	CATSRELAANTGELFF
TRBV10-1	-	TRBJ2-7	-	TGCGCCAGCAGTGAGTACAGGTTTCGCAAAGATCAGTACTTC	CASSEYRFRKDQYF
TRBV14	-	TRBJ2-1	TRBD1	TGTGCCAGCAGCCATGGGACAGGAGAGCAGTTCTTC	CASSHGTGEQFF
TRBV5-6	-	TRBJ2-7	-	TGTGCCAGCAGCCCCCGGGGACTCGTCTACGAGCAGTACTTC	CASSPRGLVYEQYF
TRBV27	-	TRBJ1-2	-	TGTGCCAGCAGTCCCAATAACTATGGCTACACCTTC	CASSPNNYGYTF
TRBV19	-	TRBJ1-6	TRBD1	TGTGCCAGTAGTTTCAGACAGGGTTATAATTCACCCCTCCACTTT	CASSFRQGYNSPLHF
TRBV18	once	TRBJ2-1	-	TGTGCCAGCTCACCCACCGTGGACTCCTTTGGTGAGCAGTTCTTC	CASSPTVDSFGEQFF
TRBV5-5	-	TRBJ1-2	-	TGTGCCAGCAGCGTTGTGGTATCAGTCGGGGTTAAGCGGGATGGCTACACCTTC	CASSVVVSVGVKRDGYTF
TRBV6-6	few	TRBJ1-1	-	TGTGCCAGCAGTTACTTAGTGAACACTGAAGCTTTCTTT	CASSYLVNTEAFF
TRBV5-6	few	TRBJ2-7	TRBD2	TGTGCCAGCAGCTTAAGCGGGAGGGCCTACGAGCAGTACTTC	CASSLSGRAYEQYF
TRBV27	-	TRBJ2-3	-	TGTGCCAGTTCCACCTGGACTACGAACACAGATACGCAGTATTTT	CASSTWTTNTDTQYF
TRBV6-5	-	TRBJ1-1	TRBD1	TGTGCCAGCAGTTTGGGACAGGGAGATGAAGCTTTCTTT	CASSLGQGDEAFF
TRBV18	-	TRBJ1-1	-	TGTGCCAGCTCACCCGGGAATTGGGCGGACACTGAAGCTTTCTTT	CASSPGNWADTEAFF
TRBV28	-	TRBJ1-5	-	TGTGCCAGCAGTCCGGGAGGGAACAATCAGCCCCAGCATTTT	CASSPGGNNQPQHF
TRBV30	-	TRBJ2-1	TRBD2	TGTGCCTGGAGTAATGGGTGGCGGGAGAGTAATGAGCAGTTCTTC	CAWSNGWRESNEQFF
TRBV6-5	-	TRBJ1-2	TRBD1	TGTGCCAGCAGTCCGGACAGGGCTAACTATGGCTACACCTTC	CASSPDRANYGYTF
TRBV19	-	TRBJ2-6	-	TGTGCCAGTAGTCCAGGGGACGCTGCGGGGGCCAACGTCCTGACTTTC	CASSPGDAAGANVLTF
TRBV29-1	-	TRBJ2-7	TRBD1	TGCAGCGTTTCAGGGGGCCTAGGCAGTTACGAGCAGTACTTC	CSVSGGLGSYEQYF
TRBV4-3	-	TRBJ2-1	TRBD2	TGCGCCAGCGCCAGGACTTCTCGGACTAGCGGGAACCCCTCCTACAATGAGCAGTTCTTC	CASARTSRTSGNPSYNEQFF
TRBV5-6	-	TRBJ1-2	-	TGTGCCAGCAGCGACCCGCGGGCAGGAAACTATGGCTACACCTTC	CASSDPRAGNYGYTF
TRBV5-6	-	TRBJ2-3	TRBD2	TGTGCCAGCAGACGTCCTAGCGGACGCACAGATACGCAGTATTTT	CASRRPSGRTDTQYF
TRBV28	-	TRBJ2-1	TRBD2	TGTGCCGGCGGGAGAAGGAATGAGCAGTTCTTC	CAGGRRNEQFF
TRBV5-1	few	TRBJ2-7	TRBD1	TGCGCCAGCAGCCCGACAGGGAACTACGAGCAGTACTTC	CASSPTGNYEQYF
TRBV5-1	few	TRBJ2-3	TRBD2	TGCGCCAGCAGCTTGGGACTAGCGAGCGCAGATACGCAGTATTTT	CASSLGLASADTQYF
TRBV5-1	few	TRBJ2-1	TRBD2	TGCGCCAGCAGCCTAACTAGCGGGGCCAACAATGAGCAGTTCTTC	CASSLTSGANNEQFF
TRBV5-4	-	TRBJ2-3	TRBD2	TGTGCCAGCAGCTTAGCGGGAGTGATGGCAGATACGCAGTATTTT	CASSLAGVMADTQYF
TRBV9	once	TRBJ1-1	TRBD1	TGTGCCAGCAGCGCTGGGACAGACACTGAAGCTTTCTTT	CASSAGTDTEAFF
TRBV9	-	TRBJ2-2	-	TGTGCCAGCAGCGTAGTCTACACCGGGGAGCTGTTTTTT	CASSVVYTGELFF
TRBV27	-	TRBJ1-2	TRBD1	TGTGCCAGCAGGATACAGGGGACTAACTATGGCTACACCTTC	CASRIQGTNYGYTF
TRBV2	few	TRBJ2-2	-	TGTGCCAGCAGGCAGTCCGCCGATACCGGGGAGCTGTTTTTT	CASRQSADTGELFF
TRBV30	once	TRBJ2-3	TRBD2	TGTGCCTGGAGCAGCGGGAGTTATAGCACAGATACGCAGTATTTT	CAWSSGSYSTDTQYF
TRBV29-1	once	TRBJ2-1	TRBD2	TGCAGCGTTGATAGCGGGAGGACCTCCTACAATGAGCAGTTCTTC	CSVDSGRTSYNEQFF
TRBV5-1	-	TRBJ1-1	TRBD1	TGCGCCAGCAGCTTGTCCGGGACAGGGTTAACTGAAGCTTTCTTT	CASSLSGTGLTEAFF
TRBV9	-	TRBJ1-3	-	TGTGCCAGCAGCGTAGGCCCAGGTGATGGAAACACCATATATTTT	CASSVGPGDGNTIYF
TRBV28	once	TRBJ2-7	-	TGTGCCAGCAGTCTTGGACTAAGCGAGCAGTACTTC	CASSLGLSEQYF
TRBV5-6	-	TRBJ2-1	-	TGTGCCAGCAGCCTGTGGGCCCGGGGAAGCTACAATGAGCAGTTCTTC	CASSLWARGSYNEQFF
TRBV28	-	TRBJ2-1	TRBD2	TGTGCCAGCAGTTCGGGGACTAGCGGGAGTTCCTACAATGAGCAGTTCTTC	CASSSGTSGSSYNEQFF
TRBV4-2	-	TRBJ2-5	TRBD1	TGTGCCAGCAGCCTGCAGACAGGGGGCGCGGAGACCCAGTACTTC	CASSLQTGGAETQYF
TRBV4-2	-	TRBJ2-3	TRBD1	TGTGCCAGCAGCCAAGATATTGACAGGGGCAGAGATACGCAGTATTTT	CASSQDIDRGRDTQYF
TRBV27	-	TRBJ2-2	-	TGTGCCAGCAGTTTCAGGGGGGCAAGAGGCACCGGGGAGCTGTTTTTT	CASSFRGARGTGELFF
TRBV7-9	-	TRBJ2-2	-	TGTGCCAGCAGCTTTGCCCCCACAGGGTCGAACACCGGGGAGCTGTTTTTT	CASSFAPTGSNTGELFF